The text below deals with one T cell receptor beta chain. Germline assignment: CDR1 SGHRS and CDR2 YFSETQ. The CDR3 extends over 14 amino acids. J was trimmed by 3 bases and V by 4 bases; bases with no gene match: 6. This sample is part of a study of cytomegalovirus exposure and HLA in healthy donors. Both 60 Vbeta primers and 13 Jbeta primers went into the PCR. TCRdb's copy holds only in-frame clones and misses some; the assay was immunoSEQ multiplex PCR. The sample records about 140,000 clones, 70% to 85% being singletons. The chain uses TRBV5-1 and TRBJ2-7; TRBD1 agrees at 8 bases. Sequencing used PBMCs. The sequence derives from a man aged 35 to 55 in good health and CMV-seropositive. In nucleotides, the CDR3 is TGCGCCAGCAGCACCTGGACAGGGAACTACGAGCAGTACTTC. It is translated as CASSTWTGNYEQYF. The full variable domain, rest sourced from reference TRBV5-1 and TRBJ2-7, is KAGVTQTPRYLIKTRGQQVTLSCSPISGHRSVSWYQQTPGQGLQFLFEYFSETQRNKGNFPGRFSGRQFSNSRSEMNVSTLELGDSALYLCASSTWTGNYEQYFGPGTRLTVT.